This TCR beta chain was recovered during a study of blood T cells in healthy people across ages. For this clonotype: Its antigen remains unidentified.

Overall study findings and caveats: Reliance upon unsorted PBMCs precluded definitive naive versus antigen-experienced comparison. Considered underestimates were the diversity estimates obtained from one million T cells.

Total RNA extracted from each sample amounted to at least 6 micrograms. Germline trimming cut 1 base from V and 3 bases from J; bases unmatched to any gene: 21. This CDR3 contains 22 residues. Looked up from germline, CDR1 is LGHNA and CDR2 is YSLEER. The authors ran a second PCR of about 7 to 12 cycles using a sample-barcoded 5' primer and a J-beta primer mix. In TCRdb, the 5' RACE reads were re-called with MiXCR into one record per CDR3 protein. The sample holds roughly 1,700,000 distinct CDR3 sequences, 28% seen once. J is TRBJ2-2 and V is TRBV4-3; 9 nucleotides line up with TRBD2. Sample: blood. This receptor was identified in a woman in her 30s in good health. CDR3 nucleotides: TGCGCCAGCAGCCAAGCATACTACCCTCCCCCGGGACTAGCCTCCTACACCGGGGAGCTGTTTTTT. It yields the protein CASSQAYYPPPGLASYTGELFF.